This T cell receptor (beta chain) emerged from a study of T cell responses to AZD1222 COVID-19 vaccine (dated by TCRdb to 2020 to 2023). Looking at the study overall: Because spike-specific TCR depth and breadth did not differ between the two schedules, AZD1222 recipients who got a second dose at roughly 4 weeks were pooled with those who got a second dose at roughly 12 weeks. A total of 230 to 250 trial participants underwent TCR sequencing, of whom roughly 210 had received two doses of AZD1222 and 26 had received two doses of the MenACWY control vaccine. Trial participants were enrolled into age subgroups of 18-55, 56-69 and 70-plus years, which contained 148, 28 and 57 TCR-sequenced participants, respectively. Findings and caveats that apply to the study as a whole: Conclusions about previously exposed vaccinees are limited, since just five to seven AZD1222 recipients were seropositive for SARS-CoV-2 at baseline. Reportedly, close to half of the unique spike-specific TCRs recognized epitopes lying outside the regions that are mutated in the B.1.351 and B.1.1.7 variants. After two AZD1222 doses, spike-specific TCR breadth and depth were significantly higher than at day 0 and than in MenACWY recipients. The whole spike protein was spanned by vaccine-associated CD4 TCRs, and dominant responses were seen in regions 160-218 and 743-854. Most participants were white British and females outnumbered males, and the authors suggested that clonal diversity may have been underestimated. Because no day 14 peak-response samples were available, the repertoires could be characterized only after the peak T cell response. The 56-69-year group was small, and its depth increase did not reach significance, likely because of low power.

In the paper's terms, the time point label means: baseline before first vaccination. Vaccinee samples were obtained from the UK trials COV001 and COV002, which included a single-blind randomized controlled phase 2/3 trial of AZD1222 (ChAdOx1 nCoV-19) in healthy adults. Trial participant PBMC samples were collected at day 0 and day 28 after the second dose for TCRbeta chain sequencing. The CDR3 regions of human TCRbeta chains were analyzed by immunosequencing. Under the source paper's analysis protocol: Repertoire TCRs were checked for matches against a reference library of SARS-CoV-2-specific TCRs that had been generated using the MIRA antigen-specificity platform. Breadth was defined as the fraction of unique TCRs that were SARS-CoV-2-associated. Depth was defined as the fraction of total T cells that were SARS-CoV-2-associated. Each spike-specific TCR was assigned to its reactive spike region and to a CD4 or CD8 class using the MIRA data. Log10-transformed breadth and depth values were compared by one-way ANOVA with Sidak's multiple comparisons tests. The immuneACCESS repertoire file appears here via TCRdb, limited to in-frame rearrangements. These files lack a portion of the clones; in checked studies, under half of the deficit traces to unresolved V genes, and the cause of the others is not known. The V and J calls and the clone size are those of that table, but D and trimming were determined from the DNA. The sample contains roughly 120,000 clones, about nine tenths of them found a single time. 4% to 4.5% of the sample is in the top ten clones.

The CDR3 contains 15 residues, cysteine and phenylalanine counted. The sequence is cut down to CDR3 DNA, 45 bases in frame from base 1. The germline V gene (reference sequence) sets CDR1 to LNHNV and CDR2 to YYDKDF. As for this clone: The specificity of this receptor is unknown. The record has no base qualities; no much larger clone is one base away.

The sample consisted of peripheral blood, taken on day 0 of AZD1222 vaccination. The receptor was derived from an adult in good health. The rearranged chain carries TRBV15 and TRBJ2-7, with the D segment possibly TRBD1 or TRBD2, each aligning over 5 bases. TRBJ2-1 explains the end of the DNA better; the J call may be wrong. The sequence in DNA is TGTGCCACCAGCAGTTCGGCTAGCAGGGCCAATGAGCAGTTCTTC. This sequence encodes CATSSSASRANEQFF.